What follows are 28 T cell receptor beta chains derived from one specimen sequenced in a study of cytomegalovirus exposure and HLA in healthy donors. Use of 60 Vbeta and 13 Jbeta primers characterized the PCR. Clones were read by immunoSEQ multiplex PCR, and TCRdb kept only the in-frame ones, dropping some. This table lists 100,000 to 150,000 clones. The material sequenced was PBMCs. The receptor set was obtained from a man between 35 and 55 years old in good health and CMV-seronegative.

The chain combines TRBV27 with TRBJ2-7; TRBD2 agrees at 12 bases. With 7 bases clipped from V and 6 bases from J, the junction kept 7 bases outside the gene matches. The CDR3 is 14 residues long. Germline V CDR1 and CDR2: MNHEY, SMNVEV (reference sequence). CDR3 DNA sequence: TGTGCCAGCACTCCTAGCGGGAGGGCCCTCGAGCAGTACTTC. It encodes CASTPSGRALEQYF.

The chain carries TRBV5-1 and TRBJ2-1; D is possibly TRBD2 (6 bases). The germline V and J ends were trimmed by 1 base and 5 bases, with 13 bases remaining between them. Germline V gene lookup returns CDR1 SGHRS and CDR2 YFSETQ. This CDR3 contains 15 residues. For the CDR3, the DNA is TGCGCCAGCAGCTTGACCGGCGGGGCAAACAATGAGCAGTTCTTC. This translates into CASSLTGGANNEQFF.

The chain recombines TRBV27 with TRBJ2-7; 11 bases line up with TRBD2. The CDR3 consists of 14 residues. Per germline, CDR1 MNHEY and CDR2 SMNVEV (reference sequence). J gave up 3 bases and V 6 bases, and 4 bases lay outside the gene matches. The CDR3 bases are TGTGCCAGCAGACGACTAGCGGGACTCTACGAGCAGTACTTC. The encoded protein is CASRRLAGLYEQYF.

The chain couples TRBV7-8 to TRBJ2-7, with 7 nucleotides matching TRBD2. The CDR3 has 15 amino acids. Trimming cost V 1 base and J 7 bases; bases outside gene matches: 10. The germline V gene has CDR1 SGHVS and CDR2 FQNEAQ. The CDR3 coding sequence is TGTGCCAGCAGCTTAGACCTACGGCTCGGGGGGGAGCAGTACTTC. Residues: CASSLDLRLGGEQYF.

The J gene is TRBJ2-3, the V gene TRBV6-4, with 9 bases identical to TRBD2. Germline CDR1 MRHNA, CDR2 SNTAGT. This CDR3 spans 16 amino acids. Trimming at V came to 2 bases and at J to 7 bases, leaving 10 bases not matched to a gene. DNA of the CDR3: TGTGCCAGCAGTGACCGGGCGGGAGGGCCTCGGAATACGCAGTATTTT. This gives the protein CASSDRAGGPRNTQYF.

The chain links TRBV5-1 to TRBJ2-1; 9 bases are shared with TRBD1. Trimming removed 4 bases from V and 2 bases from J; junction bases left unmatched: 7. CDR1 is SGHRS, CDR2 YFSETQ, per germline. CDR3 length: 16 residues. CDR3 residues: CASSPLDRGPYNEQFF. The CDR3 coding sequence is TGCGCCAGCAGCCCCCTGGACAGGGGACCCTACAATGAGCAGTTCTTC.

The rearrangement links TRBV9 to TRBJ2-4; D not resolved. Per the germline V gene, CDR1 is SGDLS and CDR2 is YYNGEE. V lost 4 bases and J lost 8, with 16 bases in between. The CDR3 totals 14 residues. As DNA, the CDR3 is TGTGCCAGCAGCCTCGGTAGAGCCCAAGACATTCAGTACTTC. Protein sequence: CASSLGRAQDIQYF.

The rearrangement links TRBV7-9 to TRBJ2-1; possibly TRBD2 for D (5 bases). V was pared by 2 bases and J by 15 bases, with 11 bases between. CDR3 length: 11 amino acids. The germline gives CDR1 SEHNR, CDR2 FQNEAQ (reference sequence). DNA for the CDR3: TGTGCCAGCAGCTTACAGCTAGCCGCGTTCTTC. It translates to CASSLQLAAFF.

The V gene is TRBV19, the J gene TRBJ2-3, with D maybe TRBD2 (6 bases). Germline CDR1 and CDR2: LNHDA and SQIVND (reference sequence). The V end lost 4 bases, the J end lost 5 bases, and 19 bases lay between the germline ends. This CDR3 has 16 amino acids. The CDR3 DNA sequence: TGTGCCAGTAGTAATCGGGCCGATAGGGGAGGAGATACGCAGTATTTT. Its protein product is CASSNRADRGGDTQYF.

The chain couples TRBV5-6 to TRBJ2-5; 7 bases map to TRBD1. Germline loops: CDR1 SGHDT, CDR2 YYEEEE. Trimming removed 4 bases from V and 2 bases from J; junction bases left unmatched: 5. There are 14 residues in the CDR3. DNA for the CDR3: TGTGCCAGCAGCCAGCGCAGGGGGCAAGAGACCCAGTACTTC. It codes for CASSQRRGQETQYF.

The chain uses TRBV4-1 and TRBJ2-1; TRBD1 matches at 9 bases. The CDR3 loop spans 15 amino acids. Per germline, CDR1 MGHRA and CDR2 YSYEKL. J was trimmed by 4 bases and V by 0 bases; bases with no gene match: 1. Here the CDR3 reads CASSQDGTGYNEQFF. The CDR3 coding sequence is TGCGCCAGCAGCCAAGATGGGACAGGGTACAATGAGCAGTTCTTC.

This chain joins TRBV13 and TRBJ2-1; 7 bases agree with TRBD2. Trimming at V came to 4 bases and at J to 9 bases, leaving 12 bases not matched to a gene. Germline V gives CDR1 PRHDT, CDR2 FYEKMQ (reference sequence). The CDR3 has 15 residues. As DNA, the CDR3 is TGTGCCAGCAGCTCCCCTACAGCGGGGCAGCCTGAGCAGTTCTTC. It translates to CASSSPTAGQPEQFF.

The rearrangement links TRBV19 to TRBJ2-2, with D perhaps TRBD1 (5 bases). The CDR3 totals 14 residues. Trimming took off 5 bases at V and 1 base at J, with 8 bases between the two ends. Per the germline V gene, CDR1 is LNHDA and CDR2 is SQIVND (reference sequence). The CDR3 DNA is TGTGCCAGTAGTTACCAGGGGAACACCGGGGAGCTGTTTTTT. Protein sequence: CASSYQGNTGELFF.

The chain carries TRBV5-4 and TRBJ1-1; a weak D match, TRBD1 (5 bases). Between the trimmed V and J ends, which lost 2 bases and 1 base, there was a span of 9 bases. Germline values: CDR1 SGHNT, CDR2 YYREEE (reference sequence). The length of the CDR3 is 14 residues. CDR3 sequence: CASSLTGANTEAFF. CDR3 coding DNA: TGTGCCAGCAGCTTAACAGGCGCGAACACTGAAGCTTTCTTT. Variable domain in full (rest from reference TRBV5-4 and TRBJ1-1): ETGVTQSPTHLIKTRGQQVTLRCSSQSGHNTVSWYQQALGQGPQFIFQYYREEENGRGNFPPRFSGLQFPNYSSELNVNALELDDSALYLCASSLTGANTEAFFGQGTRLTVV.

The J gene is TRBJ2-7, the V gene TRBV18; D is possibly TRBD2 (6 bases). V lost 1 base and J 2 bases, leaving 9 bases between the germline ends. The germline gives CDR1 KGHSH, CDR2 LQKENI. The CDR3 has 14 residues. The chain's CDR3 is CASSPQEGPYEQYF. The CDR3, as DNA: TGTGCCAGCTCACCACAGGAGGGCCCCTACGAGCAGTACTTC.

This rearrangement joins TRBV9 to TRBJ2-6, with a weak D call TRBD2 (6 bases). Germline CDR1 and CDR2: SGDLS and YYNGEE. The CDR3 is made up of 17 amino acids. The V gene lost 3 bases and the J gene lost 2 bases, with 15 bases spanning the gap. This chain's CDR3 is CASSAGENWPGANVLTF. DNA of the CDR3: TGTGCCAGCAGCGCGGGAGAGAACTGGCCTGGGGCCAACGTCCTGACTTTC.

This clone is identified as medium-sized (0.01 to 0.1%) from frequency. The V call is TRBV4-2, the J call TRBJ2-3; 8 bases agree with TRBD2. CDR1 is LGHNA, CDR2 YNFKEQ, per germline. The CDR3 runs to 16 residues. The trim removed 1 base at V and 0 bases at J, leaving 3 bases unmatched. CDR3 protein: CASSQGPSGSTDTQYF. DNA of the CDR3: TGTGCCAGCAGCCAAGGACCTAGCGGGAGCACAGATACGCAGTATTTT.

Details on this clone: The sample has other DNA sequences that encode this CDR3 too. This rearrangement joins TRBV5-1 to TRBJ2-1; D is possibly TRBD1 (6 bases). Germline V gives CDR1 SGHRS, CDR2 YFSETQ. CDR3 length: 13 residues. The V end was cut by 4 bases, the J end by 4 bases, with 9 bases between. CDR3 coding DNA: TGCGCCAGCAGCCTTACAGGGTACAATGAGCAGTTCTTC. As protein: CASSLTGYNEQFF.

The chain recombines TRBV7-9 with TRBJ1-2, with TRBD1 identical over 8 bases. Trimming cost V 3 bases and J 5 bases; bases outside gene matches: 5. Germline-derived CDR1 and CDR2 are SEHNR and FQNEAQ (reference sequence). The CDR3 runs to 14 residues. Here the CDR3 reads CASSLQGAEYGYTF. For the CDR3, the DNA is TGTGCCAGCAGCTTGCAGGGGGCTGAATATGGCTACACCTTC.

The chain recombines TRBV18 with TRBJ2-1, with D unresolved. V shed 0 bases and J shed 3 bases, with 6 bases lying between them. Germline assignment: CDR1 KGHSH and CDR2 LQKENI. The CDR3 runs 14 residues. CDR3 bases: TGTGCCAGCTCACCACCCAACGGCTACAATGAGCAGTTCTTC. It encodes CASSPPNGYNEQFF.

The genes are TRBV7-2 and TRBJ1-3; D is uncertain. Trimming pared 6 bases from V and 3 bases from J, leaving 6 bases between. Looked up from germline, CDR1 is SGHTA and CDR2 is FQGNSA. The CDR3 is 12 residues long. CDR3 residues: CASRSYGNTIYF. CDR3 coding DNA: TGTGCCAGCAGGTCGTATGGAAACACCATATATTTT.

The chain joins TRBV19 to TRBJ2-7; 11 nucleotides match TRBD2. V dropped 5 bases and J dropped 1; count of bases not matched to a gene: 10. Per germline, CDR1 LNHDA and CDR2 SQIVND (reference sequence). The CDR3 loop spans 17 amino acids. The CDR3 region is CASSLKLAGVGSYEQYF. For the CDR3, the DNA is TGTGCCAGTAGTCTGAAACTAGCGGGAGTGGGTTCCTACGAGCAGTACTTC.

The V call is TRBV11-2, the J call TRBJ2-7; possibly TRBD1 for D (6 bases). The CDR3 sequence is 15 residues long. From germline, CDR1 is SGHAT and CDR2 FQNNGV. V was clipped by 7 bases and J by 0 bases, with 16 bases between them. The CDR3 bases are TGTGCCAGCACCCCGGGACAAATCATCTCCTACGAGCAGTACTTC. Translated: CASTPGQIISYEQYF.

The genes are TRBV7-2 and TRBJ2-5; D not certain. This CDR3 has 14 residues. Germline values: CDR1 SGHTA, CDR2 FQGNSA. V shed 3 bases and J shed 5 bases, with 13 bases lying between them. CDR3 bases: TGTGCCAGCAGCTTCATATCAAGCAGGGAGACCCAGTACTTC. Its protein product is CASSFISSRETQYF.

V and J are TRBV7-3 and TRBJ2-1; a possible D gene is TRBD1 (6 bases). The CDR3 runs 14 residues. Per germline, CDR1 SGHTA and CDR2 FQGTGA. V was cut by 5 bases and J by 4 bases, with 12 bases left in between. CDR3 in amino acids: CASSPPGQYNEQFF. The CDR3 DNA follows: TGTGCCAGCAGCCCCCCCGGACAGTACAATGAGCAGTTCTTC.

The chain uses TRBV28 and TRBJ1-2; 7 bases match TRBD1. Germline CDR1 is MDHEN and CDR2 is SYDVKM. With V trimmed by 5 bases and J by 8 bases, 11 bases remained unmatched. This CDR3 contains 14 residues. CDR3 sequence: CASSLGQESRGYTF. The CDR3 bases are TGTGCCAGCAGTCTTGGACAGGAATCGAGGGGCTACACCTTC.

The chain uses TRBV7-9 and TRBJ1-4, with D possibly matching TRBD1 (6 bases). Trimming shortened V by 2 bases and J by 8 bases, and 15 bases separated the two germline ends. The CDR3 is 15 residues long. In germline, CDR1 is SEHNR, CDR2 FQNEAQ (reference sequence). The CDR3 protein is CASSLRAGVQEKLFF. As DNA, the CDR3 is TGTGCCAGCAGCTTACGTGCAGGGGTACAGGAAAAACTGTTTTTT.

V and J are TRBV5-1 and TRBJ2-1; D possibly corresponds to TRBD2 (5 bases). Trimming pared 4 bases from V and 10 bases from J, leaving 15 bases between. The CDR3 is 13 residues long. Germline CDR1 reads SGHRS; CDR2 reads YFSETQ. The CDR3 DNA reads TGCGCCAGCAGCCTCGACTACCCTCGGGAGCAGTTCTTC. It is translated as CASSLDYPREQFF.